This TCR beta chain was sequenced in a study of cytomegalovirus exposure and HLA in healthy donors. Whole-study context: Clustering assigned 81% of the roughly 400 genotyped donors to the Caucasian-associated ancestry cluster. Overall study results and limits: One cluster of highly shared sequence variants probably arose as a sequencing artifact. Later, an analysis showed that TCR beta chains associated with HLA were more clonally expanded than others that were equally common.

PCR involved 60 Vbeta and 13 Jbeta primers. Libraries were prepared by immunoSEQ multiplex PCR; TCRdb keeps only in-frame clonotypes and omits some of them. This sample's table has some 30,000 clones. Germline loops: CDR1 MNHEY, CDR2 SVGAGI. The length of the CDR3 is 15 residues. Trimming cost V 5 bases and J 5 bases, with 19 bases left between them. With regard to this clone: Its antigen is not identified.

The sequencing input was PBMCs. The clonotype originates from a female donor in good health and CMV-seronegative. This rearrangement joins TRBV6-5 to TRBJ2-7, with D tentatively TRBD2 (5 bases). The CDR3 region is CASSTAGRRRDEQYF. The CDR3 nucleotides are TGTGCCAGCAGTACCGCGGGCAGACGCCGAGACGAGCAGTACTTC.